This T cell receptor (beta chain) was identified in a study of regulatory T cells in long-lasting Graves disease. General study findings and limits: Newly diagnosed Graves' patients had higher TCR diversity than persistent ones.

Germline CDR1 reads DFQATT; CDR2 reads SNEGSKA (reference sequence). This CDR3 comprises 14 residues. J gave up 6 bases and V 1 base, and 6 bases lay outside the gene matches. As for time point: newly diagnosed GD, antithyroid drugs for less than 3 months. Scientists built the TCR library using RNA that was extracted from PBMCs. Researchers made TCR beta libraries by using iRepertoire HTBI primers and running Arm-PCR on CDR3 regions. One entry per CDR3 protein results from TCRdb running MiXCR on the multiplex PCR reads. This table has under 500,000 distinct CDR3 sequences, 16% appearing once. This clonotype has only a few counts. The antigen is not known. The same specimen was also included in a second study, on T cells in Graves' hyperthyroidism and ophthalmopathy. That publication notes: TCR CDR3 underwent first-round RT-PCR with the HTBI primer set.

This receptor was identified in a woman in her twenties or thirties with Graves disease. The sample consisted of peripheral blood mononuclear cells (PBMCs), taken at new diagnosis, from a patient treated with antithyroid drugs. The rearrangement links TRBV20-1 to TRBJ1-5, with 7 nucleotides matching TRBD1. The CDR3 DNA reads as TGCAGTGCTAGAGGACAGGGAAGGGGTCAGCCCCAGCATTTT. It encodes CSARGQGRGQPQHF.